This T cell receptor (beta chain) was identified in a study of beta chain features in type 1 diabetes. Of note for this clone: The antigen is undetermined.

Findings of the study overall: Patients' naive, central memory and regulatory TCRB repertoires appeared more alike than those of healthy donors. Any HLA effect on TCRB rearrangement was left unresolved by small sub-analyses. PCR might favor shorter templates, equally in patients and controls.

Germline V gene lookup returns CDR1 LGHNA and CDR2 YSLEER. The CDR3 spans 12 residues. V was pared by 1 base and J by 7 bases, with 8 bases between. The isolated RNA, all of it, was reverse transcribed, so expressed TCRB transcripts were what got sequenced. Repertoires were generated with immunoSEQ multiplex PCR, while TCRdb's copy carries only in-frame clones and drops some. Here the sample spans 900,000 or so clones, 17% being singletons. This TCR derives from a woman younger than 35 in good health. The chain recombines TRBV4-3 with TRBJ2-7, with D unresolved. The sequenced sample consisted of naive CD4+ T cells from blood. CDR3 region: CASSQAFGEQYF. As DNA, the CDR3 is TGCGCCAGCAGCCAAGCTTTTGGGGAGCAGTACTTC.